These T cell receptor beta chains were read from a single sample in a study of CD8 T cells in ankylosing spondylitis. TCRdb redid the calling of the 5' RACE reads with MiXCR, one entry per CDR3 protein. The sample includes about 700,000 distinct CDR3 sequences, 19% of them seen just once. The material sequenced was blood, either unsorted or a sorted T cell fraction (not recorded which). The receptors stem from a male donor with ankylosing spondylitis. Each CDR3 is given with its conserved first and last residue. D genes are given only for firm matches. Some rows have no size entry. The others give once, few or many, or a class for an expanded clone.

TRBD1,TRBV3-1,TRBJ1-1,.,TGTGCCAGCAGCCCACCCCCTACAGGGGGCAAGGCTGAAGCTTTCTTT,CASSPPPTGGKAEAFF
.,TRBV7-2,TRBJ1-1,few,TGTGCCAGCAGCTTTGGGACAATCAACACTGAAGCTTTCTTT,CASSFGTINTEAFF
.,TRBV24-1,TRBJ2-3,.,TGTGCCACCAGTGATCACAGGACGGGATTTGGTTTAGATACGCAGTATTTT,CATSDHRTGFGLDTQYF
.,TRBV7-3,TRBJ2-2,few,TGTGCCAGCAGCTTAAACCCAGGGGGAGGCACCGGGGAGCTGTTTTTT,CASSLNPGGGTGELFF
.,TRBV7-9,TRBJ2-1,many,TGTGCCAGCAGCTTACCGGCTAGCAACAATGAGCAGTTCTTC,CASSLPASNNEQFF
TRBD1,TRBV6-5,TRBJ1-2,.,TGTGCCAGCAGTTATAGACTGGACAGGGTGGGAAACTATGGCTACACCTTC,CASSYRLDRVGNYGYTF
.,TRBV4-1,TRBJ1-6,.,TGCGCCAGCAGCCCTACACAGCTGAAGAAAAATTCACCCTTCCACTTT,CASSPTQLKKNSPFHF
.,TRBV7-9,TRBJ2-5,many,TGTGCCAGCAGCTTACGACAACAAGAGACCCAGTACTTC,CASSLRQQETQYF
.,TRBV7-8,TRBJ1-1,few,TGTGCCAGCAGCTCCCTTGGTTTGAGCCCCACCAACATGAACACTGAAGCTTTCTTT,CASSSLGLSPTNMNTEAFF
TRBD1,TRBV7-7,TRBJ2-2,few,TGTGCTGTTCTTAGGGGACAGGGGACCGGGGAGCTGTTTTTT,CAVLRGQGTGELFF
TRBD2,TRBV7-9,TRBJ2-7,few,TGTGCCAGCAGCTTAGCGGGGACTAGCGGCGAGCAGTACTTC,CASSLAGTSGEQYF
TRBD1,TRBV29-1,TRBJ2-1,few,TGCAGCGTGGCGGGCAGGGGGTCTAACAATGAGCAGTTCTTC,CSVAGRGSNNEQFF